This T cell receptor (beta chain) originates from a study of early T cells in non-severe SARS-CoV-2 infection. Study at large: Sequencing used unsorted whole-blood bulk RNA, so chains lack pairing. Study-wide results and caveats: The VDJdb matching leaned toward anti-spike CD8 responses and overlooked private and CD4 specificities.

Unique molecular identifiers were affixed to single, distinct cDNA molecules. TCRdb called the 5' RACE reads again in MiXCR, with one record for every CDR3 protein. The profile shows 20,000 to 25,000 distinct CDR3 sequences, 5% of them singletons. This clonotype is labeled as medium-sized. Its antigen remains unidentified. V was trimmed by 0 bases and J by 2 bases, leaving 8 bases between them. Germline values: CDR1 DFQATT, CDR2 SNEGSKA (reference sequence). The CDR3 has 13 residues. Sequenced sample: whole blood. This rearrangement joins TRBV20-1 to TRBJ2-7; D not resolved. The clonotype comes from an adult who was a healthcare worker with PCR-confirmed SARS-CoV-2 infection or an uninfected control (not recorded which). This CDR3 reads CSARDPLTYEQYF. The CDR3 DNA sequence: TGCAGTGCTAGAGATCCCTTAACCTACGAGCAGTACTTC.